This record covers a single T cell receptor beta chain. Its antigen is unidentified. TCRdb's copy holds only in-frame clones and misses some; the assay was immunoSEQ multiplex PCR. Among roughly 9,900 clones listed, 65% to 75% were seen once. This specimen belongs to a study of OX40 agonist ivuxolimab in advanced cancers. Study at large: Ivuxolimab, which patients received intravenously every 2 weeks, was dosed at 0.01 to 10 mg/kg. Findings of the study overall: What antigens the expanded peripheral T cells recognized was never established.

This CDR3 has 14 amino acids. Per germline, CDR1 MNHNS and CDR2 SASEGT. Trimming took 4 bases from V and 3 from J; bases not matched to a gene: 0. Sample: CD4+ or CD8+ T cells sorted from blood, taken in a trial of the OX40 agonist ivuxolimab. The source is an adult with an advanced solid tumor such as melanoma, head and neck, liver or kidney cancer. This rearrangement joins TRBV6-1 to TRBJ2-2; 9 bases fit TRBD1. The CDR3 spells CASSGTGDTGELFF. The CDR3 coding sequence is TGTGCCAGCAGTGGGACAGGGGACACCGGGGAGCTGTTTTTT.